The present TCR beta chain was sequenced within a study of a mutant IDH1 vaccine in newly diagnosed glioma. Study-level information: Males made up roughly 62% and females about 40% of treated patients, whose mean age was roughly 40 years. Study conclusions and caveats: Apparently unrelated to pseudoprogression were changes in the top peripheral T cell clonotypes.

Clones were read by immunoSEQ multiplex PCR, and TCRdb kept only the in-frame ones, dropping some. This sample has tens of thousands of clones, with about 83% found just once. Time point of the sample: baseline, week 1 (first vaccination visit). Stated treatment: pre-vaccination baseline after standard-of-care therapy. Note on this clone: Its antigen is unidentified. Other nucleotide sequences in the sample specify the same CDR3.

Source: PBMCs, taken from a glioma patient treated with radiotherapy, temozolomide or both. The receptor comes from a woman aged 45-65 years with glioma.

For the CDR3, the DNA is TGCGCCAGCAGCTTAGGACAGGGGGCTTACGAGCAGTACTTC. This encodes CASSLGQGAYEQYF. The chain uses TRBV5-1 and TRBJ2-7; TRBD1 matches at 11 bases. The germline gives CDR1 SGHRS, CDR2 YFSETQ. The CDR3 runs to 14 residues. The V segment lost 2 bases and the J segment 4 bases; nucleotides outside the gene matches: 2.